This TCR beta chain came from a study of regulatory T cells in long-lasting Graves disease. As for the study in general: The definition of persistent Graves' disease was over 5 years of antithyroid drugs with positive TSH receptor antibodies. Study-level points and caveats: No thyroid tissue was studied; the work used peripheral blood only. It was in persistent disease that TRBV28, TRBJ1-2 and TRBJ2-5 were favored.

Time point specified: persistent/refractory GD, antithyroid drugs over 5 years with positive TRAb. PBMC-derived RNA was used for the TCR library. EDTA tubes received 7.5 to 9 milliliters of drawn peripheral blood. This clonotype has just a few counts. Its antigen is undetermined. Germline CDR1 reads DFQATT; CDR2 reads SNEGSKA (reference sequence). This CDR3 comprises 15 residues. With 3 bases removed from V and 10 bases from J, the gap between germline ends came to 19 bases. Investigators prepared the TCR beta libraries by applying iRepertoire HTBI primers and Arm-PCR of CDR3 regions. TCRdb ran MiXCR on the multiplex PCR reads and lists one entry per CDR3 protein. In the table there are under 350,000 distinct CDR3 sequences, 22% of which are singletons.

Material: peripheral blood mononuclear cells (PBMCs), obtained when the disease was refractory, from a patient treated with antithyroid drugs. The clonotype comes from a female donor with Graves disease. The rearrangement joins TRBV20-1 to TRBJ1-6; D possibly corresponds to TRBD1 (5 bases). The CDR3 spells CSARGPRGIFSPLHF. The DNA for the CDR3 is TGCAGTGCTAGGGGGCCCCGGGGAATATTCTCACCCCTCCACTTT.